This T cell receptor beta chain emerged from a study of Tregs in tolerant kidney transplant recipients. General study points: The small number of patients limits these findings pending further validation. Expanding Tregs on activated donor B cells appeared to best identify donor-specific TCRbeta clones.

Unstimulated regulatory T cells (CD4+CD25+CD127-), CD4+CD25- non-regulatory cells, CD4 and CD8 cells were FACS-sorted from thawed PBMCs. Clones were sequenced by immunoSEQ multiplex PCR, and TCRdb holds only the in-frame ones, with some missing. In the table there are roughly 250,000 clones, roughly 84% of which are singletons. This clone has more than one count but fewer than ten. Its antigen remains unidentified. The source of this sequence is a human donor in good health. The sequenced sample consisted of CD4+ T cells from blood.

The CDR3, as DNA: TGTGCCAGCAGGTACCGGACCGGGACCTCTAATTCACCCCTCCACTTT. Its translation: CASRYRTGTSNSPLHF. The V and J genes are TRBV6-6 and TRBJ1-6, with D maybe TRBD1 (5 bases). CDR1 is MNHNY and CDR2 is SVGAGI in the germline V gene (reference sequence). The ends were cut back, 6 bases at V and 6 bases at J, with 18 bases in the middle. This CDR3 spans 16 amino acids.